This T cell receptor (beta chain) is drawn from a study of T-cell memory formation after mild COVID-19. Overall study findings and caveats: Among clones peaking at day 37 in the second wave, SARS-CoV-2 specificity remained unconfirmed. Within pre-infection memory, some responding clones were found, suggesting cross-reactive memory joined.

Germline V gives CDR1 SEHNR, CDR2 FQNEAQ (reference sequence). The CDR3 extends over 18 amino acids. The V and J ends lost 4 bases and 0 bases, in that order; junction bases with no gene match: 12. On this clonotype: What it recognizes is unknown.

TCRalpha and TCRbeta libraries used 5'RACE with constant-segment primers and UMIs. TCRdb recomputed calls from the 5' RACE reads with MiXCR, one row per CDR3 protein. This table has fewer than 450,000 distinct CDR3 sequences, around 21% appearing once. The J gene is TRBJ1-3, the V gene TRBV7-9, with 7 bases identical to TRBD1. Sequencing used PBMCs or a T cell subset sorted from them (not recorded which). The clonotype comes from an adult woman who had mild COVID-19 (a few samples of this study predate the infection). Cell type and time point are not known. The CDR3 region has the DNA TGTGCCAGCAGCTCCAGAGGACAGGTTCCTTACTCTGGAAACACCATATATTTT. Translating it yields CASSSRGQVPYSGNTIYF.